Shown below are 13 T cell receptor beta chains from a single sample sequenced in a study of blood T cell repertoires in COVID-19 (dated by TCRdb to 2019 to 2021). Receptors were amplified or captured by the immunoSEQ multiplex PCR assay. TCRdb provides this immuneACCESS table in a form limited to in-frame rearrangements. Some clones are lacking; in checked studies, under half of them reflect an unresolved V gene, and why the rest are absent is not known. This sample comprises 150,000 to 200,000 clones, about 80% of them detected only once. Less than 5.5% of the sample comes from the top ten. The sequenced sample consisted of PBMCs or T cells enriched from blood (not recorded which). The receptors derive from a woman aged 60-70 years with acute COVID-19.

This chain joins TRBV30 and TRBJ1-5; D might be TRBD1 (6 bases). CDR1 and CDR2 (germline): GTSNPN, SVGIG (reference sequence). CDR3 length equals 20 residues. V was shortened by 4 bases and J by 0 bases, with 28 bases between the two germline ends. The CDR3 nucleotides read TGTGCCTGGAAAAAAGCGGGACACGGGAACAACGAATATAGCAATCAGCCCCAGCATTTT. It is translated as CAWKKAGHGNNEYSNQPQHF. Looking up the rest from reference TRBV30 and TRBJ1-5 gives the full variable domain: SQTIHQWPATLVQPVGSPLSLECTVEGTSNPNLYWYRQAAGRGLQLLFYSVGIGQISSEVPQNLSASRPQDRQFILSSKKLLLSDSGFYLCAWKKAGHGNNEYSNQPQHFGDGTRLSIL.

Regarding this clone: Different DNA sequences within this sample yield the same CDR3. The rearrangement links TRBV4-3 to TRBJ2-7, with D maybe TRBD1 (5 bases). Trimming shortened V by 0 bases and J by 2 bases, and 8 bases separated the two germline ends. From germline, CDR1 is LGHNA and CDR2 YSLEER. This CDR3 region has 14 residues. Here the CDR3 DNA reads TGCGCCAGCAGCCAAGATAGGGGTACCTACGAGCAGTACTTC. Translating it yields CASSQDRGTYEQYF.

The chain has TRBV4-1 and TRBJ2-3; D is perhaps TRBD2 (7 bases). Germline V lookup: CDR1 MGHRA, CDR2 YSYEKL. The CDR3 has 15 amino acids. Trimming pared 3 bases from V and 12 bases from J, leaving 22 bases between. The CDR3 is CASSQGPSRGGDQYF. DNA for the CDR3: TGCGCCAGCAGCCAGGGGCCGAGCAGGGGAGGGGACCAGTATTTT.

The gene calls are TRBV19 and TRBJ1-5; a possible D gene is TRBD1 (5 bases). CDR1 is LNHDA and CDR2 is SQIVND in the germline V gene (reference sequence). The CDR3 is made up of 13 amino acids. V dropped 3 bases and J dropped 10 bases, with 13 bases sitting between them. DNA for the CDR3: TGTGCCAGTAGTATCAACGGGGGAGGACCCCAGCATTTT. Amino acids: CASSINGGGPQHF. The full variable domain, completed using reference TRBV19 and TRBJ1-5, is DGGITQSPKYLFRKEGQNVTLSCEQNLNHDAMYWYRQDPGQGLRLIYYSQIVNDFQKGDIAEGYSVSREKKESFPLTVTSAQKNPTAFYLCASSINGGGPQHFGDGTRLSIL.

The CDR3 is CASSSTGTSGAYTQYF. In nucleotides, the CDR3 is TGCGCCAGCAGCTCCACCGGGACTAGCGGGGCATATACGCAGTATTTT. The chain is built from TRBV4-1 and TRBJ2-3; 13 nucleotides agree with TRBD2. Germline CDR1 and CDR2: MGHRA and YSYEKL. The junction had 9 bases not matched to a gene; V was cut back by 5 bases and J by 7 bases. This CDR3 contains 16 residues.

The V gene is TRBV6-5, the J gene TRBJ2-1; maybe TRBD2 (5 bases). Per germline, CDR1 MNHEY and CDR2 SVGAGI. The CDR3 covers 13 residues. The V and J ends lost 8 bases and 1 base respectively, with 9 bases between them. This CDR3 is CASQRDSYNEQFF. CDR3 nucleotides: TGTGCCAGCCAACGGGATTCCTACAATGAGCAGTTCTTC.

The genes are TRBV3-1 (or the pseudogene TRBV3-2) and TRBJ2-3, with 10 nucleotides matching TRBD2. Germline lookup yields CDR1 LGHDT and CDR2 YNNKEL (reference sequence). The CDR3 runs 16 residues. V lost 1 base and J lost 4; bases outside the gene matches: 5. The CDR3 protein is CASSQGLAGDADTQYF. The DNA for the CDR3 is TGTGCCAGCAGCCAAGGGCTAGCGGGAGATGCAGATACGCAGTATTTT.

Here the CDR3 DNA reads TGTGCCGTCGGGTCAGGGGGCGCGGAGATCACAGATACGCAGTATTTT. Residues: CAVGSGGAEITDTQYF. The chain carries TRBV7-2 and TRBJ2-3; 8 bases map to TRBD1. From germline, CDR1 is SGHTA and CDR2 FQGNSA. The CDR3 is 16 residues long. The trim removed 11 bases at V and 2 bases at J, leaving 15 bases unmatched. Using reference TRBV7-2 and TRBJ2-3 for the parts outside the CDR3, the full variable domain is GAGVSQSPSNKVTEKGKDVELRCDPISGHTALYWYRQSLGQGLEFLIYFQGNSAPDKSGLPSDRFSAERTGGSVSTLTIQRTQQEDSAVYLCAVGSGGAEITDTQYFGPGTRLTVL.

This chain links TRBV6-5 with TRBJ2-7; 9 bases agree with TRBD1. The CDR3 consists of 14 residues. V lost 10 bases to trimming and J lost 0 bases; unmatched junction nucleotides: 7. Per germline, CDR1 MNHEY and CDR2 SVGAGI. As DNA, the CDR3 is TGTGCCACCTCCGGGACAGGGAGCTCCTACGAGCAGTACGTC. Translated: CATSGTGSSYEQYV.

The gene calls are TRBV7-6 and TRBJ2-1, with a tentative D call TRBD2 (5 bases). Germline assignment: CDR1 SGHVS and CDR2 FNYEAQ. The V and J ends lost 5 bases and 0 bases respectively, with 14 bases between them. The CDR3 runs 16 residues. CDR3: CASSPGKTSSYNEQFF. The CDR3 DNA reads TGTGCCAGCAGCCCTGGTAAAACTAGCTCCTACAATGAGCAGTTCTTC.

The J gene is TRBJ1-2, the V gene TRBV18, with TRBD1 matching 10 bases. Germline trimming cut 3 bases from V and 4 bases from J; bases unmatched to any gene: 5. CDR3 length: 15 amino acids. Germline lookup yields CDR1 KGHSH and CDR2 LQKENI. The CDR3 sequence is CASSPDRGPPYGYTF. The CDR3, as DNA: TGTGCCAGCTCACCCGACAGGGGGCCCCCCTATGGCTACACCTTC.

This chain uses TRBV10-2 with TRBJ1-1; D not resolved. The V end lost 1 base, the J end lost 3 bases, and 6 bases lay between the germline ends. The CDR3 consists of 13 residues. Germline values: CDR1 WSHSY, CDR2 SAAADI. Here the CDR3 reads CASSEYQYTEAFF. DNA for the CDR3: TGCGCCAGCAGTGAGTATCAGTACACTGAAGCTTTCTTT.

The chain is built from TRBV7-6 and TRBJ2-5; TRBD2 matches 8 bases. The junction had 11 bases not matched to a gene; V was cut back by 3 bases and J by 2 bases. This CDR3 is 17 amino acids long. Per the germline V gene, CDR1 is SGHVS and CDR2 is FNYEAQ. The DNA of the CDR3 is TGTGCCAGCAGCTTTATTATAAGCGGGAGAACTCAAGAGACCCAGTACTTC. Translated: CASSFIISGRTQETQYF.